The 16 T cell receptor beta chains below come from one sample, sequenced in a study of T cell repertoires in cytomegalovirus infection (dated by TCRdb to between 2018 and 2021). The listed sequencing device is Illumina HiSeq 1500. TCRdb ran its own pipeline on the public reads, namely fastp trimming at Q25 and MiXCR clone calling, and kept in-frame beta chains. When rows share a CDR3 protein, they turn into one entry using the most common DNA and genes. Recorded for this sample are fewer than 200,000 distinct CDR3 sequences; approximately 19% of them occurred a single time. In total, the top ten clones hold around 3.2% of the sample. The specimen was PBMCs. These receptors were taken from a human donor in good health (CMV status not recorded). Some clones in this sample may be carry-over from other donors' samples.

Concerning this clonotype: This could be a read error, since a much larger clone is one nucleotide away. V is TRBV28 and J is TRBJ2-7; a weak D match, TRBD1 (5 bases). Looked up from germline, CDR1 is MDHEN and CDR2 is SYDVKM. The CDR3 totals 20 residues. DNA of the CDR3: TGTGCCAGCAGTTTTAGGTGGGGCCCAGCCAAGACAGTGATCTCCTACGTGCAGTACTTC. It codes for CASSFRWGPAKTVISYVQYF.

This clonotype was seen only a few times. The rearrangement links TRBV7-9 to TRBJ2-2, with D possibly TRBD2 on 5 matching bases. Trimming removed 8 bases from V and 1 base from J, with 8 bases in between. The CDR3 is 13 amino acids. CDR1 is SEHNR, CDR2 FQNEAQ, per germline (reference sequence). The CDR3 DNA reads as TGTGCCAGCCATCGGGGGAACACCGGGGAGCTGTTTTTT. It specifies CASHRGNTGELFF.

A remark on this clonotype: One junction end disagrees with the germline gene, perhaps due to a read error. The genes are TRBV7-2 and TRBJ2-1; perhaps TRBD2 as D (5 bases). The CDR3 is 15 amino acids. Germline V gene lookup returns CDR1 SGHTA and CDR2 FQGNSA. Here the CDR3 DNA reads TGTGCCATCAGCTTAATGGCCGGGGCCTACAATGAGCAGTTCTTC. Translated, it gives CAISLMAGAYNEQFF.

In this sample, this clonotype turned up many times. This rearrangement joins TRBV7-2 to TRBJ2-2; no clear D gene. CDR3 length equals 15 residues. Germline V gene lookup returns CDR1 SGHTA and CDR2 FQGNSA. V was shortened by 6 bases and J by 1 base, with 12 bases between the two germline ends. CDR3 DNA sequence: TGTGCCAGCAGTCCAGTCCTGGTGAACACCGGGGAGCTGTTTTTT. It encodes CASSPVLVNTGELFF.

At least ten counts were recorded for this clonotype. The V and J genes are TRBV7-3 and TRBJ2-7; tentatively, D is TRBD2 (6 bases). V was cut by 5 bases and J by 0 bases, with 14 bases left in between. Germline V gene data show CDR1 as SGHTA and CDR2 as FQGTGA. This CDR3 comprises 15 residues. As DNA, the CDR3 is TGTGCCAGCAGCCCCGATCACGGGAGCTCCTACGAGCAGTACTTC. Amino acid sequence: CASSPDHGSSYEQYF.

At least ten counts were recorded for this clonotype. This chain joins TRBV28 and TRBJ1-1, with D possibly being TRBD1 (6 bases). V was clipped by 6 bases and J by 4 bases, with 15 bases between them. The CDR3 length is 14 residues. CDR1 MDHEN and CDR2 SYDVKM come from the germline V gene. CDR3 bases: TGTGCCAGCAGCCACAGGGCGACGAGCACTGAAGCTTTCTTT. Translated, it gives CASSHRATSTEAFF.

V gene TRBV7-2 combines with J gene TRBJ2-3; 13 positions agree with TRBD2. The CDR3 sequence is 19 residues long. CDR1 and CDR2 (germline): SGHTA, FQGNSA. Unmatched junction bases numbered 12, after V lost 2 bases and J lost 4 bases. In DNA form, the CDR3 reads TGTGCCAGCAGCTTAACAATGAGGGGACTAGCGGGAACGGCAGATACGCAGTATTTT. The encoded protein is CASSLTMRGLAGTADTQYF. The full variable domain, with the rest looked up from reference TRBV7-2 and TRBJ2-3, is GAGVSQSPSNKVTEKGKDVELRCDPISGHTALYWYRQSLGQGLEFLIYFQGNSAPDKSGLPSDRFSAERTGGSVSTLTIQRTQQEDSAVYLCASSLTMRGLAGTADTQYFGPGTRLTVL.

This clonotype was picked up a small number of times. The chain is built from TRBV7-3 and TRBJ2-1; possibly TRBD1 for D (6 bases). The CDR3 is 13 amino acids. Germline V gene sequence: CDR1 SGHTA, CDR2 FQGTGA. V was clipped by 1 base and J by 7 bases, with 8 bases between them. The DNA for the CDR3 is TGTGCCAGCAGCTTAAAACAGGGAAATGAGCAGTTCTTC. This codes for CASSLKQGNEQFF. Full variable domain (remainder filled in from reference TRBV7-3 and TRBJ2-1): GAGVSQTPSNKVTEKGKYVELRCDPISGHTALYWYRQSLGQGPEFLIYFQGTGAADDSGLPNDRFFAVRPEGSVSTLKIQRTERGDSAVYLCASSLKQGNEQFFGPGTRLTVL.

The DNA of the CDR3 is TGTGCCAGTAGCCCTCGGGACAGGGGGCGCGGTCATCAGCCCCAGCATTTT. It codes for CASSPRDRGRGHQPQHF. The J gene is TRBJ1-5, the V gene TRBV19; TRBD1 aligns across 12 bases. The trim removed 6 bases at V and 5 bases at J, leaving 11 bases unmatched. This CDR3 spans 17 amino acids. Germline V CDR1 and CDR2: LNHDA, SQIVND (reference sequence).

The J gene is TRBJ2-3, the V gene TRBV6-1; the D is unclear. The CDR3 covers 13 residues. V was pared by 5 bases and J by 3 bases, with 9 bases between. From germline, CDR1 is MNHNS and CDR2 SASEGT. CDR3 nucleotides: TGTGCCAGCAGTTCGTTCCCAACAGATACGCAGTATTTT. It specifies CASSSFPTDTQYF.

This clonotype was counted only a few times. The chain carries TRBV2 and TRBJ1-2; a possible D gene is TRBD1 (6 bases). The CDR3 has 13 amino acids. The V end was cut by 0 bases, the J end by 10 bases, with 12 bases between. CDR1 is SNHLY, CDR2 FYNNEI, per germline. This CDR3 is CASSEAGTTTYTF. The CDR3 DNA reads as TGTGCCAGCAGTGAAGCGGGGACAACGACCTACACCTTC.

This clonotype appeared many times. The chain has TRBV28 and TRBJ2-5; 10 positions match TRBD1. Trimming took 6 bases from V and 4 from J; bases not matched to a gene: 8. Germline CDR1 is MDHEN and CDR2 is SYDVKM. This CDR3 has 15 amino acids. CDR3 residues: CASSSLRTGGETQYF. DNA of the CDR3: TGTGCCAGCAGCTCTCTCCGGACAGGGGGAGAGACCCAGTACTTC.

There are many counts of this clonotype. This chain links TRBV25-1 with TRBJ1-1, with a weak D call TRBD1 (5 bases). Germline CDR1 is MGHDK and CDR2 is SYGVNS. V was clipped by 3 bases and J by 3 bases, with 14 bases between them. The CDR3 consists of 15 residues. The CDR3 nucleotides are TGTGCCAGCAGTGATCCCTCCCAGGGCGACACTGAAGCTTTCTTT. This codes for CASSDPSQGDTEAFF.

This clonotype was detected ten times or more. This chain connects TRBV7-3 to TRBJ1-1; no clear D. V was pared by 2 bases and J by 3 bases, with 7 bases between. Germline CDR1 SGHTA, CDR2 FQGTGA. The CDR3 has 13 amino acids. The CDR3 sequence: CASSLEADTEAFF. The CDR3 nucleotides are TGTGCCAGCAGCTTAGAAGCAGACACTGAAGCTTTCTTT.

This clonotype was seen repeatedly, ten times or more. This sequence joins TRBV14 and TRBJ2-7; D gene ambiguous. Germline V gene sequence: CDR1 SGHDN, CDR2 FVKESK. Trimming pared 1 base from V and 1 base from J, leaving 8 bases between. The CDR3 consists of 14 residues. CDR3 coding DNA: TGTGCCAGCAGCCAAGGCAGAGCTTCCTACGAGCAGTACTTC. It encodes CASSQGRASYEQYF.

This clonotype was picked up a small number of times. The CDR3 DNA is TGCGCCAGCAGCTTCCCGGACACTACCTACGAGCAGTACTTC. Encoded protein: CASSFPDTTYEQYF. The chain uses TRBV5-1 and TRBJ2-7; perhaps TRBD1 as D (5 bases). V shed 2 bases and J shed 2 bases, with 11 bases lying between them. The CDR3 has 14 residues. The germline CDR1 and CDR2 sequences are SGHRS and YFSETQ. The variable domain in full, with the rest retrieved from reference TRBV5-1 and TRBJ2-7, is KAGVTQTPRYLIKTRGQQVTLSCSPISGHRSVSWYQQTPGQGLQFLFEYFSETQRNKGNFPGRFSGRQFSNSRSEMNVSTLELGDSALYLCASSFPDTTYEQYFGPGTRLTVT.